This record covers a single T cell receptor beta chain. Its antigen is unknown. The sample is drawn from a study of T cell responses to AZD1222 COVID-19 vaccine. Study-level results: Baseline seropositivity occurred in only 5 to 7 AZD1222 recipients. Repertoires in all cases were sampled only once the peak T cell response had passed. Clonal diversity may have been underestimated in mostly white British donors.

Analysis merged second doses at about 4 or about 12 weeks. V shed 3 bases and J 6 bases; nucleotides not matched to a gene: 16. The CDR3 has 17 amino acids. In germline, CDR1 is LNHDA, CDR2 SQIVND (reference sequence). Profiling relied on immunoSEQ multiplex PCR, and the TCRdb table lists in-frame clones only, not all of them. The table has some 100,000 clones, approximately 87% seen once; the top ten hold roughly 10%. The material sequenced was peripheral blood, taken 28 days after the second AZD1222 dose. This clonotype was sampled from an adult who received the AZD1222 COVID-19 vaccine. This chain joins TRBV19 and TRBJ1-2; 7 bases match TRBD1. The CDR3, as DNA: TGTGCCAGTAGTATTCCCCCGGGGACAGTTGGGTTGGATGGCTACACCTTC. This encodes CASSIPPGTVGLDGYTF.